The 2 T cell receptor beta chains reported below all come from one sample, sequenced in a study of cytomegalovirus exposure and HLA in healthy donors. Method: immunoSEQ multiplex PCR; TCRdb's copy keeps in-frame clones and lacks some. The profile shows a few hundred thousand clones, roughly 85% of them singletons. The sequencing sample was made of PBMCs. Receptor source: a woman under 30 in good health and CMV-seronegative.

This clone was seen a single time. CDR3 in DNA: TGTGCCAGCAGTTGGCACGGGGGAGGGAAAAATCAGCCCCAGCATTTT. Encoded protein: CASSWHGGGKNQPQHF. The chain employs TRBV28 and TRBJ1-5; maybe TRBD1 (5 bases). The germline gives CDR1 MDHEN, CDR2 SYDVKM. The CDR3 loop spans 16 amino acids. Trimming left V 4 bases short and J 4 bases short, with 17 bases between.

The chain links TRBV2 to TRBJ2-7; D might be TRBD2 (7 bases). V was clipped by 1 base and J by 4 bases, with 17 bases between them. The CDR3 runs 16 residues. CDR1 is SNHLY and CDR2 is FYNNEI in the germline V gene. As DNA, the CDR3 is TGTGCCAGCAGTGAAGGGCGGGGGCAGGGGTGGTACGAGCAGTACTTC. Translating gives CASSEGRGQGWYEQYF. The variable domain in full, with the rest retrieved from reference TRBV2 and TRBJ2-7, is EPEVTQTPSHQVTQMGQEVILRCVPISNHLYFYWYRQILGQKVEFLVSFYNNEISEKSEIFDDQFSVERPDGSNFTLKIRSTKLEDSAMYFCASSEGRGQGWYEQYFGPGTRLTVT.